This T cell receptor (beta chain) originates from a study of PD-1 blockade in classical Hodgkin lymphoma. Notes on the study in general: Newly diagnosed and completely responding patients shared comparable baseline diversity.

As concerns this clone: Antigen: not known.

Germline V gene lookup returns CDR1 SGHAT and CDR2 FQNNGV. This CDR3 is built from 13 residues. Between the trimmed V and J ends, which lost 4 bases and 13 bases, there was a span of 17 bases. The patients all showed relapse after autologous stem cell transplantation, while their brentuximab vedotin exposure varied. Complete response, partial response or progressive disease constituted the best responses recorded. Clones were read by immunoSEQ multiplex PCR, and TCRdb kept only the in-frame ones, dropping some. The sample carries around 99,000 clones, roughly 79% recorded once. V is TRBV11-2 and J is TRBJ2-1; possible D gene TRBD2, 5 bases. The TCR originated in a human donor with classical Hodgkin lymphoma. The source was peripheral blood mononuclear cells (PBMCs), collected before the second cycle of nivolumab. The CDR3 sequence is CASSSGQDWRQFF. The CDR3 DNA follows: TGTGCCAGCAGCTCCGGTCAGGACTGGCGCCAGTTCTTC. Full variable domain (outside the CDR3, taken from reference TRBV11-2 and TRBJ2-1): EAGVAQSPRYKIIEKRQSVAFWCNPISGHATLYWYQQILGQGPKLLIQFQNNGVVDDSQLPKDRFSAERLKGVDSTLKIQPAKLEDSAVYLCASSSGQDWRQFFGPGTRLTVL.